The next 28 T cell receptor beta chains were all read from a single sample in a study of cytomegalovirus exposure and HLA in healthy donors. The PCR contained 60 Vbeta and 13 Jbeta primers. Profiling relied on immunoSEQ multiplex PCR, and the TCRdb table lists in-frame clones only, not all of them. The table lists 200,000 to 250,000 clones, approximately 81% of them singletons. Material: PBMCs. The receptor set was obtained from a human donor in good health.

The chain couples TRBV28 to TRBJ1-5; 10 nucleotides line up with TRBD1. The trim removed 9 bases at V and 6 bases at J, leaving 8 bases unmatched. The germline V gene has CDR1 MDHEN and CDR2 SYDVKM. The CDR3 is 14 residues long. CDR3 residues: CASHRDRGSQPQHF. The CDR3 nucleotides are TGTGCCAGTCACCGGGACAGGGGCAGTCAGCCCCAGCATTTT.

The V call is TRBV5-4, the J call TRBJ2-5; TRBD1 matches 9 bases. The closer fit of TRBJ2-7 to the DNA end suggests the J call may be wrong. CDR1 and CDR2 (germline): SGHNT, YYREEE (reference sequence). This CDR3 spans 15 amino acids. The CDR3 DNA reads TGTGCCAGCAGCTCGACCGGGACAGGGAAACACGAGCAGTACTTC. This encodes CASSSTGTGKHEQYF.

DNA for the CDR3: TGTGCCAGCAGAGCGACAGGGGACAGCTCCTACAATGAGCAGTTCTTC. Translated, it gives CASRATGDSSYNEQFF. V is TRBV9 and J is TRBJ2-1; 8 positions match TRBD1. This CDR3 comprises 16 residues. J was trimmed by 0 bases and V by 5 bases; bases with no gene match: 7. Germline-derived CDR1 and CDR2 are SGDLS and YYNGEE.

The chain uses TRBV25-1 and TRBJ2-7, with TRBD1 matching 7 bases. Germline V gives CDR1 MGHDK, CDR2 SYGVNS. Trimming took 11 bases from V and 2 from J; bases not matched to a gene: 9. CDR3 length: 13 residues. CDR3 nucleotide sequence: TGTGCCGTCGGGGCAGGGGGTACCTACGAGCAGTACTTC. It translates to CAVGAGGTYEQYF.

The CDR3 region has the DNA TGTGCCAGCAGCTTAGGTTGGCAGGTGTACAATGAGCAGTTCTTC. Translated: CASSLGWQVYNEQFF. This chain uses TRBV7-2 with TRBJ2-1, with D unresolved. The CDR3 extends over 15 amino acids. V was cut by 1 base and J by 4 bases, with 11 bases left in between. The germline V gene has CDR1 SGHTA and CDR2 FQGNSA.

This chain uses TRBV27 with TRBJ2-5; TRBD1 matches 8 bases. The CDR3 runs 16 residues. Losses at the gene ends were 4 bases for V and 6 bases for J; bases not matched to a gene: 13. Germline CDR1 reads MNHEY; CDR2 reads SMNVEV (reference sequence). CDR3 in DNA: TGTGCCAGCAGTTCACCGCTAACGACAGGGGAAAAGACCCAGTACTTC. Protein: CASSSPLTTGEKTQYF.

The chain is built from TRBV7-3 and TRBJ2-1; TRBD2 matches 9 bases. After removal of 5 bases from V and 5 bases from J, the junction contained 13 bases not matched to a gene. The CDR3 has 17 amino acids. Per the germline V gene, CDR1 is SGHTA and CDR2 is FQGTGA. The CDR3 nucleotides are TGTGCCAGCAGCCTACCCACTAGCGGGTCCACTAACAATGAGCAGTTCTTC. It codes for CASSLPTSGSTNNEQFF.

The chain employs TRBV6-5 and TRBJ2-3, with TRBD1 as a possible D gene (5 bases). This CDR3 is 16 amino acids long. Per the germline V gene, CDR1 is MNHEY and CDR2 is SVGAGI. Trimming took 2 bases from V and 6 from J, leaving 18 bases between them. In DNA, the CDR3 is TGTGCCAGCAGTTACAGACAGTCCCCATTAGCTGATACGCAGTATTTT. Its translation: CASSYRQSPLADTQYF.

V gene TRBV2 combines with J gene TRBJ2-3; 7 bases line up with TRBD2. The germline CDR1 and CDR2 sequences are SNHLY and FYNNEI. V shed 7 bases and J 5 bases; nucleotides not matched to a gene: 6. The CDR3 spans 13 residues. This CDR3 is CASTGTMVDTQYF. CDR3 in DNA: TGTGCCAGCACTGGGACTATGGTAGATACGCAGTATTTT. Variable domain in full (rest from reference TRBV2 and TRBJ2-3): EPEVTQTPSHQVTQMGQEVILRCVPISNHLYFYWYRQILGQKVEFLVSFYNNEISEKSEIFDDQFSVERPDGSNFTLKIRSTKLEDSAMYFCASTGTMVDTQYFGPGTRLTVL.

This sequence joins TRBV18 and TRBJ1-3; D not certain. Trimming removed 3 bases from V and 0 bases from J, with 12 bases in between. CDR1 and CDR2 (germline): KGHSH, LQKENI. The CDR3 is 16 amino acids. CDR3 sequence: CASSPLGEDSGNTIYF. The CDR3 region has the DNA TGTGCCAGCTCACCTCTAGGCGAGGACTCTGGAAACACCATATATTTT.

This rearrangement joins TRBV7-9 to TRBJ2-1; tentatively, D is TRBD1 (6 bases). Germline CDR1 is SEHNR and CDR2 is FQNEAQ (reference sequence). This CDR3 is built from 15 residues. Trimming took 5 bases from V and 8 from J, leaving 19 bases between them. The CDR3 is CASSNHGSQGHEQFF. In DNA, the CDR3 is TGTGCCAGCAGCAACCACGGGTCACAGGGCCATGAGCAGTTCTTC.

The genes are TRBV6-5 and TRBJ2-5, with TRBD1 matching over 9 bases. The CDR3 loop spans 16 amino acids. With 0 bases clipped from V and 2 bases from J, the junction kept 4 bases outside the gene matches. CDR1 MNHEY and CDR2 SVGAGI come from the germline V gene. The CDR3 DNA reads TGTGCCAGCAGTTACTCGACGGGACAGGGTCAAGAGACCCAGTACTTC. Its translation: CASSYSTGQGQETQYF.

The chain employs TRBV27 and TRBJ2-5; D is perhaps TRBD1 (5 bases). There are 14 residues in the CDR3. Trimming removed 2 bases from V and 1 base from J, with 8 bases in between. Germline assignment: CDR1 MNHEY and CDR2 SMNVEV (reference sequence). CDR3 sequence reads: CASSLIDSQETQYF. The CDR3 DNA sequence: TGTGCCAGCAGTTTAATCGACAGCCAAGAGACCCAGTACTTC.

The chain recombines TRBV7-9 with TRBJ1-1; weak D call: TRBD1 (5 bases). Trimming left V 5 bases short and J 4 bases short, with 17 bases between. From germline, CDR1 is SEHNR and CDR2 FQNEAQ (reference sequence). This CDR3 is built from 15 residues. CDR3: CASSLSRKGATEAFF. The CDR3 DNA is TGTGCCAGCAGCCTCAGCCGAAAAGGGGCCACTGAAGCTTTCTTT.

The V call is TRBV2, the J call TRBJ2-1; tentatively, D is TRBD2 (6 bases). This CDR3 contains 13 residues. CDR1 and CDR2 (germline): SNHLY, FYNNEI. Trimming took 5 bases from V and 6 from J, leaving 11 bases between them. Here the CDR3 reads CASSKGGGNEQFF. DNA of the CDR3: TGTGCCAGCAGTAAGGGAGGAGGCAATGAGCAGTTCTTC. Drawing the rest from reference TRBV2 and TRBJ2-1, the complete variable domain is EPEVTQTPSHQVTQMGQEVILRCVPISNHLYFYWYRQILGQKVEFLVSFYNNEISEKSEIFDDQFSVERPDGSNFTLKIRSTKLEDSAMYFCASSKGGGNEQFFGPGTRLTVL.

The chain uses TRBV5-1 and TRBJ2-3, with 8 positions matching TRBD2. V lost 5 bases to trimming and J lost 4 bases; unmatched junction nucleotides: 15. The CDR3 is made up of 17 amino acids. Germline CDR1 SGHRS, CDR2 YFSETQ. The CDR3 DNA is TGCGCCAGCAGTTCTCAAACTAGCGGCCGACCCCCAGATACGCAGTATTTT. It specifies CASSSQTSGRPPDTQYF.

The CDR3 here is CASSDLLDPTGELFF. The DNA of the CDR3 is TGCGCCAGCAGTGACCTACTAGATCCCACCGGGGAGCTGTTTTTT. This chain links TRBV10-1 with TRBJ2-2; D is perhaps TRBD2 (5 bases). Germline V gene data show CDR1 as WNHNN and CDR2 as SYGVQD (reference sequence). CDR3 length equals 15 residues. Trimming shortened V by 3 bases and J by 4 bases, and 12 bases separated the two germline ends.

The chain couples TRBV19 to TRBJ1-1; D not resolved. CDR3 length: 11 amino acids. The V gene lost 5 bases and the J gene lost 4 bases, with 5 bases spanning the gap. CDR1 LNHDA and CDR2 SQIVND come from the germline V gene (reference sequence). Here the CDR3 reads CASSQFTEAFF. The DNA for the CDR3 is TGTGCCAGTAGTCAGTTCACTGAAGCTTTCTTT.

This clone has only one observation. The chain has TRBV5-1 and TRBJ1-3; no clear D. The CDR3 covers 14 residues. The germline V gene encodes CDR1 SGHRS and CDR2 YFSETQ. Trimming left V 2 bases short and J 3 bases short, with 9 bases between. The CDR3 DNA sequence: TGCGCCAGCAGCTTCAGTGAGGGTGGAAACACCATATATTTT. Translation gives CASSFSEGGNTIYF.

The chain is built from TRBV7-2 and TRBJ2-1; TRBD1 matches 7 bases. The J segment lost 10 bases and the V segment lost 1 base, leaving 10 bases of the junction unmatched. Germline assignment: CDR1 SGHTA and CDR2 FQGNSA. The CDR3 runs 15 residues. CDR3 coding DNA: TGTGCCAGCAGCTTAGAGGGGTTCATGGACAGGGAGCAGTTCTTC. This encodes CASSLEGFMDREQFF.

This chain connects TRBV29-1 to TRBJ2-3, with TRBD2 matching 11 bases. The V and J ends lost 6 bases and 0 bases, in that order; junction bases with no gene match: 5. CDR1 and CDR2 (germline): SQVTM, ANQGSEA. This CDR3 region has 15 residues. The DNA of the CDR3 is TGCAGCGTCGATCGACTAGCGGGAAGCACAGATACGCAGTATTTT. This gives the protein CSVDRLAGSTDTQYF.

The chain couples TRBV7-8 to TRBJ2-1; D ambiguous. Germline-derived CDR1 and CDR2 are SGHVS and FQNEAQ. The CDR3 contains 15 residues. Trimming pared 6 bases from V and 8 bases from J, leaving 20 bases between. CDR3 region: CASSFQISGMDEQFF. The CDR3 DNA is TGTGCCAGCAGTTTCCAGATATCGGGTATGGATGAGCAGTTCTTC.

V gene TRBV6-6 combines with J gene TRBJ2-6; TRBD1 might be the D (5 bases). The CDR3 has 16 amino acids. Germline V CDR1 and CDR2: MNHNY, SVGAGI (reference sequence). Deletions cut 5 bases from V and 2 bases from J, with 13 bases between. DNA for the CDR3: TGTGCCAGCAGTCCCAGGACATCCCCTGGGGCCAACGTCCTGACTTTC. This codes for CASSPRTSPGANVLTF.

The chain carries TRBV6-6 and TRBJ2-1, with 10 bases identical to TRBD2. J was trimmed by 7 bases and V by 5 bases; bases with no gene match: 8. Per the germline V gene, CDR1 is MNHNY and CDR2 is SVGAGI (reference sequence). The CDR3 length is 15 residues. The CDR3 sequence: CASSRAGGPGNEQFF. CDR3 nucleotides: TGTGCCAGCAGTCGAGCGGGAGGGCCTGGGAATGAGCAGTTCTTC.

The CDR3 DNA is TGCGCCAGCAGCTTCTCCTCTCCAGCTTCAGGGGCACACTCCTACGAGCAGTACTTC. This translates into CASSFSSPASGAHSYEQYF. The rearrangement joins TRBV5-1 to TRBJ2-7; tentatively, D is TRBD1 (6 bases). Germline V gives CDR1 SGHRS, CDR2 YFSETQ. This CDR3 is built from 19 residues. With 2 bases removed from V and 0 bases from J, the gap between germline ends came to 24 bases.

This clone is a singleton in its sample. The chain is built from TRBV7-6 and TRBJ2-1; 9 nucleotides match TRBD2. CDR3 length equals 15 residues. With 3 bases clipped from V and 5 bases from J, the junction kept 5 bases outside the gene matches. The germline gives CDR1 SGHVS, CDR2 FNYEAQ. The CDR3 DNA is TGTGCCAGCAGCTTTCTAGCGGGATTGAACAATGAGCAGTTCTTC. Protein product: CASSFLAGLNNEQFF.

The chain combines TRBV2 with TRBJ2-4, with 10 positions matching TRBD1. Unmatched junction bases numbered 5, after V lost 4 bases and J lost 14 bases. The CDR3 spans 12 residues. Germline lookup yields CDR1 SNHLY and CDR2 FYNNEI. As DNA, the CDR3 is TGTGCCAGCAGTGCCGAGACAGGGGGCGAGTACTTC. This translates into CASSAETGGEYF.

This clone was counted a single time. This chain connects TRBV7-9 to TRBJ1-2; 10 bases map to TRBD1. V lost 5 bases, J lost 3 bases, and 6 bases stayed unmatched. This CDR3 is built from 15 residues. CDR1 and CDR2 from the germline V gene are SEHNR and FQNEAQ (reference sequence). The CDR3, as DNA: TGTGCCAGCAGCGCCTCCGGGACAGGGGACTATGGCTACACCTTC. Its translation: CASSASGTGDYGYTF.